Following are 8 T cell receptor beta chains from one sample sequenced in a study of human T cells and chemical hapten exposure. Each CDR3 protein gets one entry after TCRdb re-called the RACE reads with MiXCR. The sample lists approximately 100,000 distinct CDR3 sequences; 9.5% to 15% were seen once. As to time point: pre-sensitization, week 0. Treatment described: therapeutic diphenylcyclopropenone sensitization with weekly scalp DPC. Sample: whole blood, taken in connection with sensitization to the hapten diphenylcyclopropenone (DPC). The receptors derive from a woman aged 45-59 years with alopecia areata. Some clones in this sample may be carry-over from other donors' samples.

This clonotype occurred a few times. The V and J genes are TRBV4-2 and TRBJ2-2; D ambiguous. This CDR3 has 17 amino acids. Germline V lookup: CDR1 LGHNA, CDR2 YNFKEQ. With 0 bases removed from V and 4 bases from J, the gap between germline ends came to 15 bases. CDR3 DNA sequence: TGTGCCAGCAGCCAAGAAGAAGTATTTTCGGGCACCGGGGAGCTGTTTTTT. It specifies CASSQEEVFSGTGELFF.

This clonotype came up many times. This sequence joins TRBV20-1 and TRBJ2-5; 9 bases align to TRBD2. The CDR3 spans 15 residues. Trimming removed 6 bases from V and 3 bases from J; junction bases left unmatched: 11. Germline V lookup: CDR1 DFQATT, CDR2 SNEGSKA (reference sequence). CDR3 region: CSAGTGLAFEETQYF. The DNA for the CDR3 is TGCAGTGCGGGAACCGGACTAGCGTTCGAAGAGACCCAGTACTTC.

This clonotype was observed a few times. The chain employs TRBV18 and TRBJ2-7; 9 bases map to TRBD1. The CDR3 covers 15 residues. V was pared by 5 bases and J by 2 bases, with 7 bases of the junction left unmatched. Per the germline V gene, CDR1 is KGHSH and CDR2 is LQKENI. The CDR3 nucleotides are TGTGCCAGCTCAGGCGGCGGGACAGGGCCCTACGAGCAGTACTTC. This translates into CASSGGGTGPYEQYF.

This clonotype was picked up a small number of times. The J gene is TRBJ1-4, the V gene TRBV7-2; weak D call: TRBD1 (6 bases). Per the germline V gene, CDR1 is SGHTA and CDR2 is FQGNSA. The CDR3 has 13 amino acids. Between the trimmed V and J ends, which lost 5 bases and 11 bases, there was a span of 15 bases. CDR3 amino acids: CASSHGQSGKLFF. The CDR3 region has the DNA TGTGCCAGCAGCCATGGACAGAGTGGGAAACTGTTTTTT.

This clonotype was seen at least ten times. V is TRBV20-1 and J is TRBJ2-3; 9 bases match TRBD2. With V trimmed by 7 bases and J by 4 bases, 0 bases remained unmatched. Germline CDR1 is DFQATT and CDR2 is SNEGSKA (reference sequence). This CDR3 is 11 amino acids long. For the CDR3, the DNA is TGCAGTGTAGCGGGAGCAGATACGCAGTATTTT. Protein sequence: CSVAGADTQYF.

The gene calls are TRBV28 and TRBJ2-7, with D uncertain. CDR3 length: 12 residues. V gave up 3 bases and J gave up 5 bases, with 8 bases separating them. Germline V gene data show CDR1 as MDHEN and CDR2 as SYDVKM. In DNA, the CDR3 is TGTGCCAGCAGTTTTGGGCCTCACGAGCAGTACTTC. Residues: CASSFGPHEQYF.

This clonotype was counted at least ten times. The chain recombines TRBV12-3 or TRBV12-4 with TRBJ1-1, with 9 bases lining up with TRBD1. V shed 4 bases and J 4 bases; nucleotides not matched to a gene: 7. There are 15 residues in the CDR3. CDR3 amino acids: CASSWKGQGGTEAFF. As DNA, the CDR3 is TGTGCCAGCAGTTGGAAGGGACAGGGAGGCACTGAAGCTTTCTTT.

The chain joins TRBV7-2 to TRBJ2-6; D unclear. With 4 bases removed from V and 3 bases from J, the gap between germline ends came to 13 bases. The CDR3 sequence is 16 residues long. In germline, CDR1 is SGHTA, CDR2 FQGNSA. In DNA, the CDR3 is TGTGCCAGCAGCTACGCCAGGCTTGGTGGGGCCAACGTCCTGACTTTC. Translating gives CASSYARLGGANVLTF. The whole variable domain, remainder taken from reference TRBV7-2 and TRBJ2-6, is GAGVSQSPSNKVTEKGKDVELRCDPISGHTALYWYRQSLGQGLEFLIYFQGNSAPDKSGLPSDRFSAERTGGSVSTLTIQRTQQEDSAVYLCASSYARLGGANVLTFGAGSRLTVL.